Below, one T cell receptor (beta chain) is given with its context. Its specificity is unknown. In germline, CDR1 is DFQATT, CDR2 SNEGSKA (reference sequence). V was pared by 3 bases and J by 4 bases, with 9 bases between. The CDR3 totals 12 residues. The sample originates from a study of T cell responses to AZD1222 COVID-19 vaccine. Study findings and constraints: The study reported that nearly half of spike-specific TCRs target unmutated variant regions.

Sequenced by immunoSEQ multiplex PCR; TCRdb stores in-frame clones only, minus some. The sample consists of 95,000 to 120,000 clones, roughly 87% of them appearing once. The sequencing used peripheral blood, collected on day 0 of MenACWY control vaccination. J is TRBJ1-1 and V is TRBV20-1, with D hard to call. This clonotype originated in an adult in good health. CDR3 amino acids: CSASRRSTEAFF. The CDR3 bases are TGCAGTGCTAGTCGACGGTCCACTGAAGCTTTCTTT.